A single sample gave rise to the 31 T cell receptor beta chains below, sequenced in a study of T cells in Graves' hyperthyroidism and ophthalmopathy. The TCR beta CDR3 regions underwent amplification using RNA transcripts as the source. The HTBI primer set drove a first-round RT-PCR of the TCR CDR3. MiXCR, applied by TCRdb to the multiplex PCR reads, yields one record per CDR3 protein. The data show about 700,000 distinct CDR3 sequences, 11% to 15% seen once. The sample was blood. The source is a woman aged 18-29 years with Graves' hyperthyroidism.

This clonotype occurred once. Given a much more abundant clone one base away, this may be a read error. The gene calls are TRBV6-2 or TRBV6-3 and TRBJ2-7, with TRBD1 identical over 8 bases. The CDR3 is 16 residues long. CDR1 and CDR2 (germline): MNHEY, SVGEGT. The CDR3 region has the DNA TGTGCCTGCAGTTACTCACCACAGGGGGGACGTGGCGAGCAGTACTTC. This sequence encodes CACSYSPQGGRGEQYF.

This clonotype has just a few counts. The CDR3 reads CASRRGLGGYTF. The CDR3 bases are TGTGCCAGCAGGAGGGGGCTTGGTGGCTACACCTTC. V is TRBV13 and J is TRBJ1-2, with 7 bases aligning to TRBD1. The CDR3 totals 12 residues. Germline V lookup: CDR1 PRHDT, CDR2 FYEKMQ (reference sequence). The V gene end was trimmed by 6 bases and the J gene end by 7 bases; junction bases not matched to a gene: 5. Together with reference TRBV13 and TRBJ1-2, the CDR3 gives the full variable domain: AAGVIQSPRHLIKEKRETATLKCYPIPRHDTVYWYQQGPGQDPQFLISFYEKMQSDKGSIPDRFSAQQFSDYHSELNMSSLELGDSALYFCASRRGLGGYTFGSGTRLTVV.

This clonotype was detected only a few times. The chain combines TRBV28 with TRBJ2-1, with no clear D. The CDR3 is 13 amino acids. With 4 bases removed from V and 7 bases from J, the gap between germline ends came to 11 bases. Germline V gene sequence: CDR1 MDHEN, CDR2 SYDVKM. DNA for the CDR3: TGTGCCAGCAGTTATATGGGCCGTAATGAGCAGTTCTTC. This codes for CASSYMGRNEQFF.

The count of this clonotype is one. V gene TRBV10-3 combines with J gene TRBJ2-3; D remains ambiguous. Germline-derived CDR1 and CDR2 are ENHRY and SYGVKD. The CDR3 is 15 residues long. V lost 4 bases to trimming and J lost 2 bases, with 13 bases between them. The CDR3 DNA sequence: TGTGCCATCAGTGTGGGCTTAGCCATCACAGATACGCAGTATTTT. Translation: CAISVGLAITDTQYF.

This clonotype has a handful of counts. J is TRBJ1-3 and V is TRBV6-1; D is undetermined. The CDR3 runs 13 residues. CDR1 and CDR2 (germline): MNHNS, SASEGT. V lost 1 base, J lost 8 bases, and 9 bases lay in between. CDR3 residues: CASSEDRGYTIYF. The CDR3 DNA is TGTGCCAGCAGTGAAGACCGAGGATACACCATATATTTT.

This chain joins TRBV12-3 or TRBV12-4 and TRBJ2-5, with a weak D call TRBD1 (6 bases). The CDR3 has 14 residues. Trimming pared 1 base from V and 6 bases from J, leaving 12 bases between. CDR3 loop: CASSLDRVGQTQYF. For the CDR3, the DNA is TGTGCCAGCAGTTTAGACAGGGTGGGTCAGACCCAGTACTTC.

This clonotype was found many times. The chain employs TRBV6-2 or TRBV6-3 and TRBJ2-7, with 12 bases identical to TRBD1. Germline CDR1 MNHEY, CDR2 SVGEGT. V lost 8 bases and J lost 3; bases outside the gene matches: 26. This CDR3 comprises 21 residues. DNA for the CDR3: TGTGCCAGCCAGACCCAGGTCACCGGGACAGGGGGCGACCAGATACTCTACGAGCAGTACTTC. This gives the protein CASQTQVTGTGGDQILYEQYF.

The V and J genes are TRBV6-5 and TRBJ2-2; D is tentatively TRBD1 or TRBD2 (6 bases each). The CDR3 has 15 amino acids. Trimming took off 4 bases at V and 6 bases at J, with 15 bases between the two ends. The germline V gene has CDR1 MNHEY and CDR2 SVGAGI. The CDR3 loop is CASSSPWGASGELFF. CDR3 bases: TGTGCCAGCAGTTCCCCCTGGGGGGCATCCGGGGAGCTGTTTTTT.

This clonotype was counted between two and nine times. The chain links TRBV9 to TRBJ2-1, with 8 bases fitting TRBD2. The CDR3 consists of 17 residues. Unmatched junction bases numbered 9, after V lost 0 bases and J lost 4 bases. Germline CDR1 and CDR2: SGDLS and YYNGEE. The CDR3 here is CASSVAGREVGYNEQFF. The CDR3 coding sequence is TGTGCCAGCAGCGTAGCTGGGCGGGAGGTCGGATACAATGAGCAGTTCTTC.

This clonotype showed up many times. The chain joins TRBV29-1 to TRBJ2-5; D possibly corresponds to TRBD2 (6 bases). Trimming cost V 3 bases and J 9 bases, with 23 bases left between them. The germline V gene has CDR1 SQVTM and CDR2 ANQGSEA. The CDR3 loop spans 15 amino acids. The CDR3 protein is CSVESGGSLREAQYF. CDR3 in DNA: TGCAGCGTTGAGTCAGGAGGGTCCCTACGTGAGGCCCAGTACTTC. The full variable domain, completed using reference TRBV29-1 and TRBJ2-5, is SAVISQKPSRDICQRGTSLTIQCQVDSQVTMMFWYRQQPGQSLTLIATANQGSEATYESGFVIDKFPISRPNLTFSTLTVSNMSPEDSSIYLCSVESGGSLREAQYFGPGTRLLVL.

The chain links TRBV12-5 to TRBJ1-4, with TRBD1 matching over 9 bases. The CDR3 is made up of 16 amino acids. Looked up from germline, CDR1 is LGHNT and CDR2 is FRNRAP. V trimming: 7 bases; J trimming: 12 bases; junction bases outside the gene matches: 18. For the CDR3, the DNA is TGTGCTAGTGCCCTGAGGCGGGGACAGGGTGACCGGCAACTGTTTTTT. Its translation is CASALRRGQGDRQLFF.

This clonotype has more than one count but fewer than ten. J is TRBJ2-3 and V is TRBV4-3; no clear D. Trimming removed 0 bases from V and 4 bases from J, with 5 bases in between. Germline assignment: CDR1 LGHNA and CDR2 YSLEER. The CDR3 runs 13 residues. The CDR3 sequence: CASSQDVADTQYF. CDR3 DNA sequence: TGCGCCAGCAGCCAAGATGTTGCAGATACGCAGTATTTT.

Only a few counts were recorded for this clonotype. V and J are TRBV19 and TRBJ1-2, with a possible D match to TRBD1 (6 bases). The CDR3 totals 14 residues. CDR1 and CDR2 (germline): LNHDA, SQIVND (reference sequence). Trimming pared 3 bases from V and 2 bases from J, leaving 10 bases between. CDR3 protein: CASSIFQGNYGYTF. The CDR3 nucleotides read TGTGCCAGTAGTATTTTCCAGGGGAACTATGGCTACACCTTC.

The genes are TRBV6-2 or TRBV6-3 and TRBJ1-1; 8 bases are a match to TRBD1. This CDR3 is 13 amino acids long. With 4 bases clipped from V and 5 bases from J, the junction kept 3 bases outside the gene matches. Germline V gene data show CDR1 as MNHEY and CDR2 as SVGEGT. CDR3: CASSSWTGTEAFF. CDR3 coding DNA: TGTGCCAGCAGTTCCTGGACAGGGACTGAAGCTTTCTTT.

The CDR3 DNA follows: TGTGCCAGCAGCCCCTACAGGGCCGAGCAGTACTTC. Its translation: CASSPYRAEQYF. This chain links TRBV7-2 with TRBJ2-7, with D maybe TRBD1 (6 bases). The CDR3 is made up of 12 amino acids. Germline lookup yields CDR1 SGHTA and CDR2 FQGNSA. V shed 5 bases and J shed 6 bases, with 11 bases lying between them. The full variable domain, rest sourced from reference TRBV7-2 and TRBJ2-7, is GAGVSQSPSNKVTEKGKDVELRCDPISGHTALYWYRQSLGQGLEFLIYFQGNSAPDKSGLPSDRFSAERTGGSVSTLTIQRTQQEDSAVYLCASSPYRAEQYFGPGTRLTVT.

The V and J genes are TRBV4-3 and TRBJ1-4; perhaps TRBD1 as D (5 bases). In germline, CDR1 is LGHNA, CDR2 YSLEER. V was cut by 5 bases and J by 5 bases, with 15 bases left in between. The CDR3 is made up of 15 amino acids. The DNA of the CDR3 is TGCGCCAGCAGCGAACCGGGACCTTTAAATGAAAAACTGTTTTTT. Encoded protein: CASSEPGPLNEKLFF.

The rearrangement joins TRBV12-3 or TRBV12-4 to TRBJ1-1; no clear D. V shed 4 bases and J shed 1 base, with 7 bases lying between them. CDR3 length: 13 amino acids. The CDR3 spells CASSYRRNTEAFF. In DNA form, the CDR3 reads TGTGCCAGCAGTTATCGCAGGAACACTGAAGCTTTCTTT.

This clonotype appeared a few times. This chain links TRBV20-1 with TRBJ1-5; D might be TRBD1 (5 bases). This CDR3 contains 13 residues. V lost 3 bases and J 9 bases, leaving 15 bases between the germline ends. Germline loops: CDR1 DFQATT, CDR2 SNEGSKA (reference sequence). As DNA, the CDR3 is TGCAGTGCTAGGGCGGGGCGGGTTGGGCCCCAGCATTTT. This gives the protein CSARAGRVGPQHF.

This clonotype has at least ten counts. CDR3 loop: CASSSQGARTDTQYF. The CDR3 coding sequence is TGTGCCAGCAGCTCACAGGGGGCTAGGACAGATACGCAGTATTTT. The chain uses TRBV7-2 and TRBJ2-3; 9 bases align to TRBD1. Germline V lookup: CDR1 SGHTA, CDR2 FQGNSA. Unmatched junction bases numbered 5, after V lost 4 bases and J lost 3 bases. The CDR3 spans 15 residues.

In its sample, this clonotype was seen once. This chain connects TRBV6-1 to TRBJ2-5; no firm D call. From germline, CDR1 is MNHNS and CDR2 SASEGT. The CDR3 is 12 residues long. The V end lost 7 bases, the J end lost 5 bases, and 11 bases lay between the germline ends. The CDR3 bases are TGTGCCAGCACCTCTGGATGGGAGACCCAGTACTTC. Translation gives CASTSGWETQYF.

This clonotype has a count of ten or more. The chain combines TRBV28 with TRBJ2-2; D is unclear. Trimming cost V 6 bases and J 1 base, with 12 bases left between them. The CDR3 contains 15 residues. Per the germline V gene, CDR1 is MDHEN and CDR2 is SYDVKM. CDR3 in DNA: TGTGCCAGCAGACCCACGGTGGGGAACACCGGGGAGCTGTTTTTT. This gives the protein CASRPTVGNTGELFF. The full variable domain, with the rest looked up from reference TRBV28 and TRBJ2-2, is DVKVTQSSRYLVKRTGEKVFLECVQDMDHENMFWYRQDPGLGLRLIYFSYDVKMKEKGDIPEGYSVSREKKERFSLILESASTNQTSMYLCASRPTVGNTGELFFGEGSRLTVL.

This clonotype occurred many times. The V and J genes are TRBV28 and TRBJ1-4; D not resolved. Germline CDR1 and CDR2: MDHEN and SYDVKM. The CDR3 consists of 16 residues. Trimming stripped 5 bases from V and 7 bases from J, with 20 bases between. CDR3 DNA sequence: TGTGCCAGCAGTACCCCCCTCACCGAGAGGAGTGAAAAACTGTTTTTT. Translating it yields CASSTPLTERSEKLFF.

The sample holds many counts of this clonotype. The chain recombines TRBV20-1 with TRBJ2-1, with 9 nucleotides matching TRBD1. The length of the CDR3 is 14 residues. Germline-derived CDR1 and CDR2 are DFQATT and SNEGSKA (reference sequence). V shed 3 bases and J 2 bases; nucleotides not matched to a gene: 2. CDR3 residues: CSARGQGPYNEQFF. In DNA, the CDR3 is TGCAGTGCTAGGGGACAGGGCCCCTACAATGAGCAGTTCTTC.

In its sample, this clonotype was seen many times. The CDR3 here is CSASALSYEQYF. The CDR3 region has the DNA TGCAGTGCAAGCGCTCTTTCCTACGAGCAGTACTTC. The chain uses TRBV20-1 and TRBJ2-7; D is unclear. Germline V gene lookup returns CDR1 DFQATT and CDR2 SNEGSKA (reference sequence). The CDR3 extends over 12 amino acids. V lost 6 bases and J lost 1, with 10 bases in between.

This clonotype was found many times. This sequence joins TRBV11-2 and TRBJ2-2, with 13 bases identical to TRBD2. V lost 8 bases to trimming and J lost 1 base; unmatched junction nucleotides: 4. The CDR3 totals 16 residues. Germline V gene sequence: CDR1 SGHAT, CDR2 FQNNGV. CDR3 protein: CASRTSGRQNTGELFF. CDR3 coding DNA: TGTGCCAGCCGGACTAGCGGGAGACAGAACACCGGGGAGCTGTTTTTT. The whole variable domain, remainder taken from reference TRBV11-2 and TRBJ2-2, is EAGVAQSPRYKIIEKRQSVAFWCNPISGHATLYWYQQILGQGPKLLIQFQNNGVVDDSQLPKDRFSAERLKGVDSTLKIQPAKLEDSAVYLCASRTSGRQNTGELFFGEGSRLTVL.

The chain employs TRBV18 and TRBJ1-5, with TRBD1 matching over 11 bases. CDR1 is KGHSH, CDR2 LQKENI, per germline. CDR3 size: 19 residues. Germline trimming cut 2 bases from V and 7 bases from J; bases unmatched to any gene: 16. The CDR3 sequence: CASSPSSPGTGGAGQPQHF. The CDR3 coding sequence is TGTGCCAGCTCACCATCATCTCCTGGGACAGGGGGAGCGGGGCAGCCCCAGCATTTT.

This clonotype was observed at least ten times. The V call is TRBV3-1, the J call TRBJ2-5; 12 positions agree with TRBD2. After removal of 0 bases from V and 11 bases from J, the junction contained 4 bases not matched to a gene. Germline CDR1 reads LGHDT; CDR2 reads YNNKEL (reference sequence). This CDR3 region has 14 residues. The CDR3 sequence is CASSQELAGGKQYF. The CDR3 nucleotides read TGTGCCAGCAGCCAAGAACTAGCGGGAGGAAAACAGTACTTC.

This clonotype was recorded at least ten times. The genes are TRBV7-2 and TRBJ2-3; D call uncertain. CDR3 size: 14 residues. V lost 1 base and J 4 bases, leaving 9 bases between the germline ends. The V gene's germline CDR1 is SGHTA and CDR2 FQGNSA. In nucleotides, the CDR3 is TGTGCCAGCAGCTTAGTGGCCGCGGCAGATACGCAGTATTTT. The encoded protein is CASSLVAAADTQYF.

This clonotype has ten or more counts. This chain joins TRBV28 and TRBJ1-4; 8 bases map to TRBD1. Trimming took 8 bases from V and 5 from J; bases not matched to a gene: 16. Germline CDR1 is MDHEN and CDR2 is SYDVKM. CDR3 size: 17 residues. CDR3 bases: TGTGCCAGCTTCTCCGGACAGGGTTCTTTGGAGAATGAAAAACTGTTTTTT. It is translated as CASFSGQGSLENEKLFF. Looking up the rest from reference TRBV28 and TRBJ1-4 gives the full variable domain: DVKVTQSSRYLVKRTGEKVFLECVQDMDHENMFWYRQDPGLGLRLIYFSYDVKMKEKGDIPEGYSVSREKKERFSLILESASTNQTSMYLCASFSGQGSLENEKLFFGSGTQLSVL.

The rearrangement links TRBV9 to TRBJ2-2; 9 nucleotides align to TRBD2. The CDR3 loop spans 15 amino acids. The germline gives CDR1 SGDLS, CDR2 YYNGEE. V was pared by 7 bases and J by 4 bases, with 8 bases of the junction left unmatched. The CDR3 region has the DNA TGTGCCAGCGCCTCCGGGCGGGAGGGCACCGGGGAGCTGTTTTTT. Translated: CASASGREGTGELFF.

This clonotype was picked up many times. This rearrangement joins TRBV20-1 to TRBJ1-2; D unresolved. The CDR3 runs to 12 residues. V was shortened by 2 bases and J by 2 bases, with 6 bases between the two germline ends. Germline values: CDR1 DFQATT, CDR2 SNEGSKA (reference sequence). CDR3 in DNA: TGCAGTGCTAGAATAGCAAACTATGGCTACACCTTC. Translation gives CSARIANYGYTF.